Listed below are T cell receptor beta chains from one sample, sequenced in a study of T-cell reconstitution after alpha-beta-depleted transplantation in children. TCRdb used MiXCR to reprocess the PCR reads, holding one entry per CDR3 protein. This table has about 870,000 distinct CDR3 sequences, roughly 16% appearing once. The source was PBMCs, mostly from graft donor cells, collected 360 days after TCRalphabeta/CD19-depleted stem cell transplant. The receptor set was obtained from a male patient younger than 18 who had a stem cell transplant for acute lymphoblastic leukemia, so the T cells may come from the graft donor. CDR3s include the opening cysteine and the closing phenylalanine or tryptophan. A D gene is named only where the DNA matches it firmly. Not every row has a clone size; where given, it reads once, few, many or a size class.

clone size	V gene	J gene	D gene	CDR3 DNA	CDR3 protein
few	TRBV7-6	TRBJ2-7	-	TGTGCCAGCAGCTTAGCAGGTCAGGGAAGCGAGCAGTACTTC	CASSLAGQGSEQYF
few	TRBV5-5	TRBJ2-7	-	TGTGCCAGCAGCTTTATAGCGCCGGAGGGCCGGTACGAGCAGTACTTC	CASSFIAPEGRYEQYF
few	TRBV25-1	TRBJ2-3	-	TGTGCCAGCAGTTATCCGGACCGGTATACGCAGTATTTT	CASSYPDRYTQYF
-	TRBV20-1	TRBJ2-1	-	TGCAGTGCTAGAGGGTTAGCGGAATACAATGAGCAGTTCTTC	CSARGLAEYNEQFF
few	TRBV29-1	TRBJ2-2	-	TGCAGCGTGAGCCTGGAAACCGGGGAGCTGTTTTTT	CSVSLETGELFF
few	TRBV7-6	TRBJ2-7	TRBD2	TGTGCCAGCACCCTAGCGGATAGCTCCTACGAGCAGTACTTC	CASTLADSSYEQYF
-	TRBV7-3	TRBJ2-7	-	TGTGCCAGCAGGCAGGACGGGGGCCCGGTCTACGAGCAGTACTTC	CASRQDGGPVYEQYF
many	TRBV24-1	TRBJ2-1	TRBD2	TGTGCCACCAGTGATCAAAGGGGGAGCGGGAGTGGGCACAATGAGCAGTTCTTC	CATSDQRGSGSGHNEQFF
-	TRBV10-3	TRBJ2-7	-	TGTGCCATCAGTGTGGGGGATGAGTACGAGCAGTACTTC	CAISVGDEYEQYF
-	TRBV20-1	TRBJ1-2	TRBD1	TGCAGTGCTAGAGGTTGGACAGGGAAAAACTATGGCTACACCTTC	CSARGWTGKNYGYTF
few	TRBV29-1	TRBJ1-1	-	TGCAGCGTTGATCAACAGGACATGATTGAAGCTTTCTTT	CSVDQQDMIEAFF
many	TRBV5-1	TRBJ2-3	-	TGCGCCAGCAGCTCTCCGACTAGGGGGATCACAGATACGCAGTATTTT	CASSSPTRGITDTQYF
few	TRBV7-9	TRBJ2-4	-	TGTGCCAGCAGCCCCTCAGAAACAAACATTCAGTACTTC	CASSPSETNIQYF
-	TRBV20-1	TRBJ2-1	-	TGCAGTGCTGGCCGGGACGACTCCTACAATGAGCAGTTCTTC	CSAGRDDSYNEQFF
few	TRBV29-1	TRBJ2-7	-	TGCAGCGTCGGAGGGGCTGGGGAGCAGTACTTC	CSVGGAGEQYF
few	TRBV6-1	TRBJ2-1	-	TGTGCCAGCAGTGCTAGCGCCGCCTCCTACAATGAGCAGTTCTTC	CASSASAASYNEQFF
-	TRBV20-1	TRBJ2-3	TRBD2	TGCAGTGCTGATCCTGAGACTAGCGGGAGTTTGGATACGCAGTATTTT	CSADPETSGSLDTQYF
few	TRBV7-3	TRBJ2-3	TRBD2	TGTGCCAGCAGCTTAGGAGCCCGAGCGGGAGGGCGACGCACAGATACGCAGTATTTT	CASSLGARAGGRRTDTQYF
-	TRBV20-1	TRBJ1-5	-	TGCAGTGCTAGGTCGGGAGGGAATCAGCCCCAGCATTTT	CSARSGGNQPQHF
-	TRBV20-1	TRBJ2-1	TRBD2	TGCAGTGCTAGGTCCTCCCCCTTTAGCGGGAGAAACTACAATGAGCAGTTCTTC	CSARSSPFSGRNYNEQFF
-	TRBV5-4	TRBJ2-2	TRBD2	TGTGCCAGCAGCTTGAGGAGGCTAGCGGGAGCCGCCGGGGAGCTGTTTTTT	CASSLRRLAGAAGELFF
few	TRBV19	TRBJ1-5	-	TGTGCCAGTAGTATGTCCCGGCCCGGGGAGCCCCAGCATTTT	CASSMSRPGEPQHF
-	TRBV14	TRBJ1-3	TRBD1	TGTGCCAGCAGCCTTAGGACAGGCTTACACTCTGGAAACACCATATATTTT	CASSLRTGLHSGNTIYF
few	TRBV20-1	TRBJ2-1	-	TGCAGTGCCCAATATTGGCCCTACAATGAGCAGTTCTTC	CSAQYWPYNEQFF
few	TRBV7-2	TRBJ1-2	-	TGTGCCAGCAGCTTAGATGGGCCCATCTATGGCTACACCTTC	CASSLDGPIYGYTF
few	TRBV29-1	TRBJ1-2	-	TGCAGCGTTGAAGATCCGGGGGTCCAAGGCTATGGCTACACCTTC	CSVEDPGVQGYGYTF
many	TRBV24-1	TRBJ2-3	-	TGTGCCACCAGCGGACAGCTGGGCACAGATACGCAGTATTTT	CATSGQLGTDTQYF
-	TRBV5-1	TRBJ2-2	-	TGCGCCAGCAGTCAGGCCAGGGCCGCGAACACCGGGGAGCTGTTTTTT	CASSQARAANTGELFF